The TCR beta chain under discussion was sequenced for a study of human T cells and chemical hapten exposure. Whole-study context: Across samples, TCR yields varied, mostly owing to small differences in pooled library volumes. Study-wide results and caveats: Patch test score was positively correlated with the counts of PT1 expanded TCRs.

As for this clonotype: Its target is unknown. A junction end diverges from the germline sequence, so it may reflect a read error.

TCRdb passed the RACE reads through MiXCR, listing each CDR3 protein once. The sample lists more than 250,000 distinct CDR3 sequences, over 8% seen once, with over 2% in the top ten. Time point here: pre-sensitization, week 0. Indicated treatment: therapeutic diphenylcyclopropenone sensitization with weekly scalp DPC. The CDR3 runs to 12 residues. Germline assignment: CDR1 MGHRA and CDR2 YSYEKL. This sequence was found in a woman between 35 and 50 years old with alopecia areata. Some clones in this sample may be carry-over from other donors' samples. This chain uses TRBV4-1 with TRBJ2-1; D uncertain. Sequences were derived from whole blood, sampled in connection with sensitization to the hapten diphenylcyclopropenone (DPC). CDR3 residues: CASNQVFSEQFF. DNA for the CDR3: TGCGCCAGCAACCAAGTTTTCAGTGAGCAGTTCTTC.